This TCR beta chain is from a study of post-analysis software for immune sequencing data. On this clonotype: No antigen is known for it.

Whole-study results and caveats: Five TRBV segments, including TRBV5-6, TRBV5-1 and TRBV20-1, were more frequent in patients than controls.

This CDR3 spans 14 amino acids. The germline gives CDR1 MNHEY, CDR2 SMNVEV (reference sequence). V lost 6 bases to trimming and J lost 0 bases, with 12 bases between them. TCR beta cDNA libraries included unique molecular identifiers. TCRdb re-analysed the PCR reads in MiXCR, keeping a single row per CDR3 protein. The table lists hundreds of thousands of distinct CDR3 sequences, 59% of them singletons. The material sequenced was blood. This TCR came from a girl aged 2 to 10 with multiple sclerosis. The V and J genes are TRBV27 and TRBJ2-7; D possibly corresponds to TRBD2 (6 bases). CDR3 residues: CASRRDSYSYEQYF. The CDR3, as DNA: TGTGCCAGCAGGCGGGACTCCTACTCCTACGAGCAGTACTTC.